This T cell receptor beta chain was identified during a study of shared clonotypes between healthy human individuals. In this sample, this clone turned up many times. The same CDR3 is also encoded by other DNA sequences in this sample. Libraries were prepared by immunoSEQ multiplex PCR; TCRdb keeps only in-frame clonotypes and omits some of them. The sample yields 450,000 to 500,000 clones, 60% to 85% seen once. The CDR3 runs 14 residues. Per germline, CDR1 MNHEY and CDR2 SMNVEV (reference sequence). The ends were cut back, 6 bases at V and 0 bases at J, with 8 bases in the middle. This chain links TRBV27 with TRBJ1-4; D gene unclear. Sequencing was performed on PBMCs. This sequence originates from a woman between 40 and 50 years old in good health. Some clones in this sample may be carry-over from other donors' samples. The CDR3 is CASRLTPTNEKLFF. Here the CDR3 DNA reads TGTGCCAGCAGACTGACCCCAACTAATGAAAAACTGTTTTTT. Drawing the rest from reference TRBV27 and TRBJ1-4, the complete variable domain is EAQVTQNPRYLITVTGKKLTVTCSQNMNHEYMSWYRQDPGLGLRQIYYSMNVEVTDKGDVPEGYKVSRKEKRNFPLILESPSPNQTSLYFCASRLTPTNEKLFFGSGTQLSVL.